The 26 T cell receptor beta chains reported below all come from one sample, sequenced in a study of vaccination effects on CD4 cells after COVID-19 (dated by TCRdb to between 2021 and 2024). The antigens these receptors bind are not known. The library was obtained by the immunoSEQ multiplex PCR assay. The table comes from immuneACCESS by way of TCRdb, which keeps in-frame sequences with V and J called. Part of the clones is missing from these tables; in studies checked, under half for an unresolved V gene and the rest for unknown reasons. Counted in this sample were roughly 20,000 clones; 70% of them appeared once. The ten largest clones represent about 16% of the sample. To identify antigen-specific CD4+ T cell clonotypes by their expansion, the ViraFEST assay first stimulated PBMC with viral peptide pools and then applied TCR sequencing. After 10 to 11 days of culture, CD4+ T cells were isolated with the EasySep CD4+ T cell isolation kit.

Sequenced material: CD4+ T cells from PBMCs cultured with HCoV-229E spike peptides, taken before COVID-19 vaccination. The cell subset or site label for this specimen denotes: HCoV-229E spike overlapping peptide pool stimulation. The receptors stem from a human donor who received a COVID-19 vaccine.

The V and J genes are TRBV27 and TRBJ2-1, with D maybe TRBD2 (5 bases). The CDR3 has 14 amino acids. Trimming shortened V by 5 bases and J by 4 bases, and 12 bases separated the two germline ends. CDR1 MNHEY and CDR2 SMNVEV come from the germline V gene (reference sequence). The CDR3 nucleotides are TGTGCCAGCAGTATAGACTATAATTACAATGAGCAGTTCTTC. It specifies CASSIDYNYNEQFF.

This clone was picked up one time. The chain uses TRBV10-1 and TRBJ2-3; D is unclear. Trimming left V 3 bases short and J 0 bases short, with 13 bases between. The CDR3 has 16 amino acids. The V gene's germline CDR1 is WNHNN and CDR2 SYGVQD (reference sequence). The CDR3 DNA sequence: TGCGCCAGCAGTGAAGGCTGGCGGCAAAGCACAGATACGCAGTATTTT. This translates into CASSEGWRQSTDTQYF.

This chain joins TRBV5-4 and TRBJ2-2, with 9 bases matching TRBD2. The J segment lost 3 bases and the V segment lost 3 bases, leaving 12 bases of the junction unmatched. The CDR3 has 18 residues. Germline V gene data show CDR1 as SGHNT and CDR2 as YYREEE (reference sequence). The CDR3 DNA follows: TGTGCCAGCAGCTCGCCCCCCGGGACTAGCCGTCACACCGGGGAGCTGTTTTTT. Translated, it gives CASSSPPGTSRHTGELFF.

The chain carries TRBV11-2 and TRBJ2-3, with D possibly TRBD1 on 5 matching bases. Germline lookup yields CDR1 SGHAT and CDR2 FQNNGV. The CDR3 contains 15 residues. V dropped 0 bases and J dropped 4 bases, with 11 bases sitting between them. CDR3 protein: CASSLDQGGADTQYF. DNA for the CDR3: TGTGCCAGCAGCTTAGACCAGGGCGGAGCAGATACGCAGTATTTT.

J is TRBJ2-7 and V is TRBV19; D may correspond to TRBD1 or TRBD2 (5 bases each). V shed 6 bases and J shed 4 bases, with 10 bases lying between them. Germline V lookup: CDR1 LNHDA, CDR2 SQIVND (reference sequence). The CDR3 extends over 12 amino acids. The CDR3 DNA follows: TGTGCCAGTAGGGGAGACAGATACGAGCAGTACTTC. The encoded protein is CASRGDRYEQYF.

The rearrangement joins TRBV19 to TRBJ2-7, with 10 bases aligning to TRBD1. V shed 6 bases and J 5 bases; nucleotides not matched to a gene: 10. This CDR3 comprises 15 residues. CDR1 is LNHDA, CDR2 SQIVND, per germline (reference sequence). In nucleotides, the CDR3 is TGTGCCAGTAGACGTAGGGGACAGGGGTCCGACGAGCAGTACTTC. Amino acid sequence: CASRRRGQGSDEQYF.

V is TRBV12-3 or TRBV12-4 and J is TRBJ2-7; no definite D call. With 4 bases removed from V and 3 bases from J, the gap between germline ends came to 10 bases. The CDR3 extends over 13 amino acids. The CDR3: CASSSQPVYEQYF. The CDR3 DNA is TGTGCCAGCAGTTCTCAGCCTGTCTACGAGCAGTACTTC.

Only a few counts were recorded for this clone. The genes are TRBV19 and TRBJ1-2; weak D call: TRBD1 (6 bases). V lost 4 bases to trimming and J lost 8 bases, with 17 bases between them. The CDR3 extends over 14 amino acids. The germline gives CDR1 LNHDA, CDR2 SQIVND (reference sequence). The CDR3 is CASSTASGVQGYTF. The DNA of the CDR3 is TGTGCCAGTAGTACAGCCTCAGGGGTTCAGGGCTACACCTTC.

The J gene is TRBJ2-7, the V gene TRBV7-9, with 9 bases lining up with TRBD2. Trimming at V came to 6 bases and at J to 4 bases, leaving 4 bases not matched to a gene. This CDR3 spans 13 amino acids. From germline, CDR1 is SEHNR and CDR2 FQNEAQ (reference sequence). The CDR3 DNA follows: TGTGCCAGCAGACCTAGCGGGATGTACGAGCAGTACTTC. This codes for CASRPSGMYEQYF.

The chain has TRBV27 and TRBJ2-3, with 11 bases fitting TRBD2. The V segment lost 3 bases and the J segment 4 bases; nucleotides outside the gene matches: 21. The length of the CDR3 is 21 residues. CDR1 is MNHEY, CDR2 SMNVEV, per germline (reference sequence). Written as DNA, the CDR3 is TGTGCCAGCAGTTTGGGTACGGGACTAGCGGCAACTTTTACCTCCGCAGATACGCAGTATTTT. This codes for CASSLGTGLAATFTSADTQYF.

The table lists this clone with a count of one. The chain has TRBV7-9 and TRBJ2-4; 9 bases are shared with TRBD1. This CDR3 has 14 residues. Germline-derived CDR1 and CDR2 are SEHNR and FQNEAQ (reference sequence). Trimming took 3 bases from V and 9 from J; bases not matched to a gene: 6. The CDR3 coding sequence is TGTGCCAGCAGCTTTAACAGGGGGCACGGCATTCAGTACTTC. Translated: CASSFNRGHGIQYF.

The chain recombines TRBV18 with TRBJ2-7; D gene unclear. V lost 6 bases to trimming and J lost 0 bases, with 12 bases between them. The CDR3 is 14 amino acids. CDR1 and CDR2 from the germline V gene are KGHSH and LQKENI. CDR3 loop: CASSLRLSSYEQYF. CDR3 DNA sequence: TGTGCCAGCTCGCTCAGACTGAGCTCCTACGAGCAGTACTTC.

This clone was seen a handful of times. The chain is built from TRBV6-5 and TRBJ1-1; 10 bases agree with TRBD1. Germline V gene lookup returns CDR1 MNHEY and CDR2 SVGAGI. This CDR3 has 14 residues. V dropped 6 bases and J dropped 5; count of bases not matched to a gene: 6. CDR3 DNA sequence: TGTGCCAGCAGCCGTGGACAGGGGGAGACTGAAGCTTTCTTT. Translated, it gives CASSRGQGETEAFF.

This sequence joins TRBV6-5 and TRBJ2-7; D might be TRBD1 (6 bases). The germline V and J ends were trimmed by 10 bases and 0 bases, with 16 bases remaining between them. Germline CDR1 is MNHEY and CDR2 is SVGAGI. This CDR3 comprises 14 residues. CDR3 coding DNA: TGTGCCACGATCCGGGACATTGTCTCCTACGAGCAGTACTTC. Its protein product is CATIRDIVSYEQYF.

J is TRBJ2-1 and V is TRBV5-1; D is ambiguous. The V gene lost 7 bases and the J gene lost 7 bases, with 21 bases spanning the gap. From germline, CDR1 is SGHRS and CDR2 YFSETQ. The CDR3 contains 15 residues. This CDR3 reads CASRHGRALVNEQFF. The CDR3 nucleotides are TGCGCCAGCCGCCATGGCCGAGCGTTGGTGAATGAGCAGTTCTTC.

There are a few counts of this clone. This sequence joins TRBV27 and TRBJ1-1, with 9 bases fitting TRBD1. CDR3 length: 16 amino acids. CDR1 and CDR2 (germline): MNHEY, SMNVEV (reference sequence). V shed 8 bases, J shed 3 bases, and the junction held 13 bases outside the gene matches. CDR3 bases: TGTGCCAGCCGTCCTGGGACAGGGCGAACGGACACTGAAGCTTTCTTT. Its protein product is CASRPGTGRTDTEAFF.

This clone was counted between two and nine times. J is TRBJ1-1 and V is TRBV7-9; D unclear. In germline, CDR1 is SEHNR, CDR2 FQNEAQ (reference sequence). Trimming stripped 5 bases from V and 11 bases from J, with 18 bases between. The CDR3 length is 13 residues. In DNA, the CDR3 is TGTGCCAGCAGCCTTGACTTGACCCCGGGGGCTTTCTTT. Translating gives CASSLDLTPGAFF.

This clone was seen only a few times. This sequence joins TRBV6-1 and TRBJ2-4; D remains unclear. V was cut by 5 bases and J by 5 bases, with 13 bases left in between. CDR1 and CDR2 from the germline V gene are MNHNS and SASEGT. The CDR3 is 14 amino acids. The CDR3 spells CASSTPELQNIQYF. CDR3 sequence (DNA): TGTGCCAGCAGTACCCCCGAGCTTCAAAACATTCAGTACTTC.

The rearrangement links TRBV6-5 to TRBJ1-5; no firm D call. Trimming shortened V by 5 bases and J by 0 bases, and 5 bases separated the two germline ends. The CDR3 is made up of 13 amino acids. Germline assignment: CDR1 MNHEY and CDR2 SVGAGI. The CDR3 DNA reads as TGTGCCAGCAGTCTACTTAGCAATCAGCCCCAGCATTTT. Protein product: CASSLLSNQPQHF.

The J gene is TRBJ2-1, the V gene TRBV11-1; D may be TRBD1 (5 bases). The CDR3 is 15 amino acids. V lost 6 bases to trimming and J lost 5 bases, with 17 bases between them. Germline V gene data show CDR1 as SGHAT and CDR2 as FQDESV (reference sequence). The CDR3 coding sequence is TGTGCCAGCAGTTGGAGCAGGGTTTTGGACAATGAGCAGTTCTTC. Translated, it gives CASSWSRVLDNEQFF.

The chain employs TRBV19 and TRBJ2-7; 8 bases match TRBD1. After removal of 6 bases from V and 1 base from J, the junction contained 5 bases not matched to a gene. CDR1 and CDR2 (germline): LNHDA, SQIVND (reference sequence). The CDR3 contains 14 residues. In DNA, the CDR3 is TGTGCCAGTAGGAGGAGGACAGGGTCCTACGAGCAGTACTTC. It encodes CASRRRTGSYEQYF.

The chain uses TRBV13 and TRBJ1-1; D gene uncertain. Per the germline V gene, CDR1 is PRHDT and CDR2 is FYEKMQ (reference sequence). The CDR3 extends over 14 amino acids. The V gene lost 0 bases and the J gene lost 6 bases, with 11 bases spanning the gap. CDR3 nucleotides: TGTGCCAGCAGCTTAGGTTACAAGGGCGCTGAAGCTTTCTTT. Protein product: CASSLGYKGAEAFF.

The V gene is TRBV3-1 (or the pseudogene TRBV3-2), the J gene TRBJ1-2, with no clear D. From germline, CDR1 is LGHDT and CDR2 YNNKEL (reference sequence). The CDR3 has 15 amino acids. V was shortened by 1 base and J by 4 bases, with 13 bases between the two germline ends. CDR3 loop: CASSQVGFNSYGYTF. CDR3 nucleotide sequence: TGTGCCAGCAGCCAAGTAGGTTTCAACTCCTATGGCTACACCTTC.

For the CDR3, the DNA is TGCAGCGTTGCTCACAGGGTAAAGATAACTGAAGCTTTCTTT. Translating gives CSVAHRVKITEAFF. The gene calls are TRBV29-1 and TRBJ1-1; weak D call: TRBD1 (6 bases). The CDR3 runs 14 residues. Trimming stripped 4 bases from V and 5 bases from J, with 17 bases between. Germline V gene lookup returns CDR1 SQVTM and CDR2 ANQGSEA. The full variable domain, in which reference TRBV29-1 and TRBJ1-1 provide the parts outside the CDR3, is SAVISQKPSRDICQRGTSLTIQCQVDSQVTMMFWYRQQPGQSLTLIATANQGSEATYESGFVIDKFPISRPNLTFSTLTVSNMSPEDSSIYLCSVAHRVKITEAFFGQGTRLTVV.

The DNA of the CDR3 is TGTGCCAGCCCTCGGAGGGGCCGGGTCACAGATACGCAGTATTTT. As protein: CASPRRGRVTDTQYF. The V gene is TRBV2, the J gene TRBJ2-3, with a possible D match to TRBD2 (6 bases). Germline values: CDR1 SNHLY, CDR2 FYNNEI. Between the trimmed V and J ends, which lost 8 bases and 2 bases, there was a span of 17 bases. CDR3 size: 15 residues. Based on the CDR3 plus reference TRBV2 and TRBJ2-3, the full variable domain is EPEVTQTPSHQVTQMGQEVILRCVPISNHLYFYWYRQILGQKVEFLVSFYNNEISEKSEIFDDQFSVERPDGSNFTLKIRSTKLEDSAMYFCASPRRGRVTDTQYFGPGTRLTVL.

This clone has more than one count but fewer than ten. V and J are TRBV29-1 and TRBJ1-2; possibly TRBD1 for D (6 bases). The CDR3 contains 16 residues. Trimming stripped 3 bases from V and 4 bases from J, with 21 bases between. Germline V lookup: CDR1 SQVTM, CDR2 ANQGSEA. The CDR3 reads CSVDPQGSTSSYGYTF. CDR3 nucleotide sequence: TGCAGCGTTGACCCACAGGGTTCCACTTCCAGCTATGGCTACACCTTC. Using reference TRBV29-1 and TRBJ1-2 for the parts outside the CDR3, the full variable domain is SAVISQKPSRDICQRGTSLTIQCQVDSQVTMMFWYRQQPGQSLTLIATANQGSEATYESGFVIDKFPISRPNLTFSTLTVSNMSPEDSSIYLCSVDPQGSTSSYGYTFGSGTRLTVV.